This T cell receptor beta chain was retrieved from a study of cytomegalovirus exposure and HLA in healthy donors (dated by TCRdb to 2016 to 2017). Regarding the study in general: According to an earlier analysis of several hundred of the donors, some 180 million T cells yielded over 100 million unique TCR beta sequences and about 280 Gb of sequence data. An early release that covered 500 to 800 HLA-typed donors contained about 290 gigabases of sequencing data and 65 million to 100 million unique TCR sequences. Of the roughly 400 genotyped donors, over 70% fell in the genetic ancestry cluster associated with self-reported Caucasian donors. The study was designed to test whether signatures of past pathogen exposure could be identified by cataloging public T cell receptors. The study profiled the T cell repertoires of under 700 subjects by immunosequencing and related them to cytomegalovirus serostatus. Besides the first cohort of under 700 subjects, a separate validation cohort made up of some 110 different subjects was used. High-throughput TCR immunosequencing, statistical association of individual TCRs with disease status, and machine learning were combined to predict cytomegalovirus infection status. A later analysis re-examined previously published TCR beta repertoires from 610 or so donors and added high-resolution HLA genotyping to investigate patterns of TCR occurrence. In the later analysis, no new phenotypic data were used to find candidate immune exposures; instead, reliance was placed on TCR beta sequences and their occurrence across donors. In an earlier analysis of 500 to 650 of the donors, high-throughput TCR beta sequencing was used to judge whether each TCR beta V gene segment behaved as functional or pseudogenic. Donor age, sex, ethnicity and CMV serostatus were compiled alongside the repertoire data. Genome-wide SNP genotypes for about three fifths of the roughly 700 donors were used in a later genetic analysis, which treated that subset as a discovery cohort. Every repertoire in the discovery cohort had been generated on one and the same sequencing platform. Class I and class II HLA loci were covered by the typing at four-digit resolution. The number of typed donors differed by locus: about 620-640 for A, B, C, DRB1 and DQB1; some 500 for DQA1; approximately 600 for DPA1; and some 450 for DPB1. Roughly five DR-DQ haplotypes were handled as single units for association and clustering because linkage in the cohort was strong. Across around 400 genotyped donors of the cohort, an average of about 240,000 unique TCR beta nucleotide sequences per donor were sequenced, and roughly 18% of those sequences were non-productive. Broad study findings and their caveats: It was suggested by the authors that the approach could potentially be generalized to other disease states and immunological phenotypes. Across donors, most TCR sequences were observed very rarely, whereas some public TCRs were present in many individuals. A later analysis found that TCR association rates varied across HLA loci, with DRB1 alleles showing the most associated TCRs and HLA-C alleles the fewest. A later analysis reported that several top co-occurrence clusters appeared linked to parvovirus B19, influenza, CMV and Epstein-Barr virus. A later analysis associated 15,000 or so TCR beta sequences with specific HLA alleles at a false discovery rate of 0.05. A later analysis found that most CMV-associated TCR beta chains appeared HLA-restricted, with HLA associations seemingly driven largely by CMV exposure. A later genetic analysis reported fewer N-insertions in productive TCRs among donors in an Asian-associated ancestry cluster than the roughly 620-donor mean. A further reported finding was that TCR beta sequences accurately predicted the HLA-A and HLA-B alleles for most subjects in the first cohort. Because counts were too low, about 18 rarely observed V segments, including chromosome 9 orphons, were excluded from the earlier analysis of some 540 of the donors. The only immune exposure information available for the cohort was CMV serostatus. When HLA alleles, especially DR and DQ, strongly co-occurred, TCR associations were difficult to assign to individual alleles. An association between a missense DCLRE1C variant and V-gene and J-gene trimming of TCR beta chains was found in a later genetic analysis and replicated in an independent cohort. In a later analysis, HLA-associated TCR beta chains were found to be more clonally expanded and to have lower generation probabilities than equally common non-associated chains. The cohort was sequenced for TCR beta chains only, and without alpha or paired-chain data the features that could be detected were limited. The study listed approximately 150 TCR beta chains as associated with cytomegalovirus. Some IMGT-functional V segments, including TRBV6-2 and TRBV6-3, could not be told apart with the 87-base-pair reads, so those segments were excluded. Roughly uniform sequencing depth across donors was assumed in presence/absence analyses, although this assumption may not hold. In vitro tests confirmed that a few of the cytomegalovirus-associated TCR beta chains recognize cytomegalovirus antigens. The classifier was reported to diagnose cytomegalovirus status with high specificity and sensitivity in both the original and validation cohorts. Broadly in line with IMGT annotations, most TCR beta V segments showed up in productive rearrangements about 87% or about 30% of the time in an earlier analysis of 450 to 750 of the donors. Because HLA typing was unavailable for some donors at each locus, only the typed subset was used in association tests. A group of highly shared sequence variants was considered likely to be a technical artifact of the sequencing pipeline. Correlated functional status among segregating V segments might reflect linkage disequilibrium, but an unknown experimental factor could not be ruled out.

Preparation of the library involved the immunoSEQ multiplex PCR assay. A mixture of 60 forward primers for TCR Vbeta segments and 13 reverse primers for TCR Jbeta segments was used in the multiplex PCR. Amplification of the CDR3 region of rearranged TCR beta genes was performed with a multiplex PCR assay on genomic DNA. On the Illumina HiSeq System, the amplified TCR beta libraries were sequenced as 87-base-pair reads. Per the authors' processing: In a later analysis, some 80 million unique TCR beta chains were counted across the roughly 700 repertoires, and around 10 million of these chains were shared by at least two donors. Raw reads were error-corrected and collapsed into unique sequences with a nearest-neighbor algorithm that merged closely related sequences to remove PCR and sequencing errors. To assign V, D and J gene segments, CDR3 sequences were aligned to IMGT reference sequences. For a sequence to be retained, a match of at least six nucleotides was required to both a V gene segment and a J gene segment. A rearrangement counted as productive if the CDR3 had no stop codons and remained in frame with V and J, and every other rearrangement counted as non-productive. CDR3 was defined according to IMGT convention as the region running from the second conserved V-encoded cysteine to the conserved J-encoded phenylalanine. Sequences without an unambiguous match to a single V gene segment were excluded from the earlier analysis of approximately 600 of the donors. In an earlier analysis of around 600 of the donors, V segments were called functional above 56.7% productive rearrangements and were called segregating when the between-donor standard deviation exceeded 5%. A statistical classification framework was developed to diagnose cytomegalovirus status using the catalog of TCR beta chain sequences. In a later analysis, V and J genes were assigned by comparing TCR nucleotide sequences against IMGT/GENE-DB human TR gene sequences. In a later analysis, CDR3 sequences and most-parsimonious VDJ recombination scenarios were assigned using the TCRdist pipeline. A later analysis defined each TCR beta chain by its CDR3 amino acid sequence plus V-gene family, and excluded reads lacking a unique V-gene family. To address suspected cross-contamination and a sequencing artifact, a later analysis removed 450 to 700 highly shared, low-generation-probability nucleotide sequences. In a later analysis, a clonal expansion index was calculated for each public chain from normalized within-repertoire ranks of inferred template counts. A later analysis computed generation probabilities with a VDJ recombination model fitted to out-of-frame rearrangements, and checked the results against IGoR. Hypergeometric tests were used in a later analysis to score TCR-TCR, TCR-HLA and TCR-CMV co-occurrence, with a repertoire-size bias correction applied to the TCR pairs. False discovery rates were estimated in a later analysis by permuting HLA or CMV assignments 20 times. A later analysis grouped co-occurring TCRs with DBSCAN, adding TCRdist sequence similarity when clustering within HLA-allele-positive subsets. Repertoires with fewer than 30,000 or more than 120,000 public chains were left out of co-occurrence clustering, as were five repertoires with anomalous nucleotide sharing. Entries here come from immuneACCESS through TCRdb and include only in-frame sequences with V and J called. Some clones fail to appear in such tables; in the studies checked, an unresolved V gene covers under half of the shortfall, and the cause of the remainder is unknown. V and J calls and clone size come straight from that table; D and trimming were deduced from the DNA. Counted in this sample were roughly 250,000 clones; 84% of them appeared once. The ten largest account for roughly 2% of the sample.

Here V drops 6 bases and J drops 6 bases, and the junction holds 10 bases not matched to any gene. The CDR3 contains 15 residues, cysteine and phenylalanine counted. The only DNA kept is the CDR3, 45 bases in frame from the first base. Taken from the germline V gene, the CDR1 and CDR2 loops are SNHLY and FYNNEI. The cohort was made up of approximately 700 healthy bone marrow donors. At the time of sampling, all cohort members were nominally healthy, though unrecorded immune exposures were likely present. The donor tested CMV seropositive, placing the donor among the 289 seropositive members of the cohort. A peripheral blood sample was collected from each donor, and TCR beta sequencing was performed on peripheral blood mononuclear cells. Genomic DNA was extracted from the blood cell samples with the Qiagen DNeasy Blood Extraction Kit. With regard to this clone: It has no known antigen specificity. Per-nucleotide qualities are absent, and no much larger clonotype sits a single base away.

The sequenced sample was PBMCs. The receptor was isolated from a woman aged 40 to 49 in good health and CMV-seropositive. The V and J segments used are TRBV2 and TRBJ2-7, and 11 junction bases match TRBD2. The CDR3 here reads CASRGLAGLTGEQYF. The DNA sequence is TGTGCCAGCAGAGGACTAGCGGGCCTCACCGGCGAGCAGTACTTC. The CDR3 plus the reference TRBV2 and TRBJ2-7 genes for the other parts give the full variable domain: EPEVTQTPSHQVTQMGQEVILRCVPISNHLYFYWYRQILGQKVEFLVSFYNNEISEKSEIFDDQFSVERPDGSNFTLKIRSTKLEDSAMYFCASRGLAGLTGEQYFGPGTRLTVT.